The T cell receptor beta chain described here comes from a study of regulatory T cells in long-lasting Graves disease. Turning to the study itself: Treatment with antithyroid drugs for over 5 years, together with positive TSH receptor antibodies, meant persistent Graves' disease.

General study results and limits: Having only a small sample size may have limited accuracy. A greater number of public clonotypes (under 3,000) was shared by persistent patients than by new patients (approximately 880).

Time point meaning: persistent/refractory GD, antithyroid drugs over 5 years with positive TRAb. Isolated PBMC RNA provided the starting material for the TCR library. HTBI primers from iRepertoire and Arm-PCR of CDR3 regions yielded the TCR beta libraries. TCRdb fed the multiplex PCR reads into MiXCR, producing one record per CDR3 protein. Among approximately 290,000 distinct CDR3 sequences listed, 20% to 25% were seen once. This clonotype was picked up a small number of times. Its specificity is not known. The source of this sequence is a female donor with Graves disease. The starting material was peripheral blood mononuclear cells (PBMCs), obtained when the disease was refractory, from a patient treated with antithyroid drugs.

CDR3 coding DNA: TGTGCCAGCAGTCACCCCCGCGGGGAGTCCTACGAGCAGTACTTC. Translation gives CASSHPRGESYEQYF. The genes are TRBV11-2 and TRBJ2-7; TRBD2 might be the D (6 bases). The CDR3 extends over 15 amino acids. Germline V gene data show CDR1 as SGHAT and CDR2 as FQNNGV. Trimming took off 6 bases at V and 1 base at J, with 16 bases between the two ends.